This TCR beta chain is from a study of technical replicates of blood from a handful of donors (dated by TCRdb to between 2016 and 2019). The library was made by the immunoSEQ multiplex PCR assay. TCRdb holds this immuneACCESS table with in-frame rearrangements only. Some clones are missing; in checked studies, unresolved V genes explain under half, and the rest has no known cause. For this sample there are 65,000 to 90,000 clones; 90% to 95% appear just once. 4% to 5% of the sample belongs to the ten largest clones. About this clone: Its antigen has not been determined. No much larger clone exists at a distance of one base, and base qualities are not known.

The specimen was PBMCs. The TCR sequence derives from a human donor in good health. Some clones in this sample may be carry-over from other donors' samples.

This receptor carries the CDR3 CASSQDYEEVSVYQPQHF. The sequence in DNA is TGCGCCAGCAGCCAAGATTATGAGGAAGTTTCAGTTTATCAGCCCCAGCATTTT. The chain uses TRBV4-3 and TRBJ1-5; the D gene cannot be resolved reliably. The CDR3 has 18 amino acids, counting the end cysteine and phenylalanine. Just CDR3 DNA is preserved here, 54 bases in frame from base 1. The germline V gene yields LGHNA for CDR1 and YSLEER for CDR2. At the junction V is shortened by 0 bases and J by 5 bases, with 20 bases in between.